A selection of T cell receptor beta chains follows, all from one sample in a study of cytomegalovirus exposure and HLA in healthy donors. Sequencing used immunoSEQ multiplex PCR; TCRdb keeps in-frame clones, though not all of them. The repertoire holds more than 60,000 clones, roughly 82% seen once, with 18% in the top ten. The sample comprised PBMCs. The receptors stem from a man in his 70s in good health and CMV-seropositive. Both conserved end residues are part of each CDR3. D genes are given only for firm matches. Rows give clone size only sometimes, using once, few, many, or a class for an expanded clone.

d_call,v_call,j_call,clone_size,cdr3_aa,cdr3_nt
TRBD1,TRBV28,TRBJ2-7,once,CASSLTGTGDYEQYF,TGTGCCAGCAGTTTAACCGGGACAGGGGACTACGAGCAGTACTTC
NA,TRBV2,TRBJ2-7,NA,CASTQQGTYEQYF,TGTGCCAGCACCCAACAGGGAACCTACGAGCAGTACTTC
TRBD1,TRBV7-2,TRBJ1-2,NA,CASSPFDREYGYTF,TGTGCCAGCAGCCCTTTTGACAGGGAGTATGGCTACACCTTC
TRBD1,TRBV5-6,TRBJ1-4,few,CASSYGTAASEKLFF,TGTGCCAGCAGCTATGGGACAGCTGCTAGCGAAAAACTGTTTTTT
TRBD2,TRBV6-1,TRBJ2-7,NA,CASSREVAGAYEQYF,TGTGCCAGCAGTCGGGAGGTAGCGGGAGCCTACGAGCAGTACTTC
TRBD1,TRBV27,TRBJ1-1,NA,CASSSDRGLAEAFF,TGTGCCAGCAGTTCCGACAGGGGCCTCGCTGAAGCTTTCTTT
NA,TRBV28,TRBJ2-5,NA,CASRKGGETQYF,TGTGCCAGCAGGAAAGGAGGGGAGACCCAGTACTTC
NA,TRBV4-1,TRBJ2-4,NA,CASSQDQRGNIQYF,TGCGCCAGCAGCCAAGATCAGAGGGGGAACATTCAGTACTTC
TRBD2,TRBV27,TRBJ2-7,few,CASSLSGSYEQYF,TGTGCCAGCAGTCTTAGCGGGAGCTACGAGCAGTACTTC
NA,TRBV2,TRBJ1-4,NA,CASSNSPRAEKLFF,TGTGCCAGCAGTAATAGTCCGAGGGCTGAAAAACTGTTTTTT
NA,TRBV5-1,TRBJ2-7,NA,CASSLAGHEQYF,TGCGCCAGCAGCTTGGCGGGTCACGAGCAGTACTTC
NA,TRBV11-2,TRBJ2-5,few,CASSLWSGGQETQYF,TGTGCCAGCAGCTTATGGTCGGGCGGGCAAGAGACCCAGTACTTC
TRBD1,TRBV7-2,TRBJ1-2,NA,CASSLWLQGKRGYTF,TGTGCCAGCAGCTTATGGTTACAGGGGAAGCGTGGCTACACCTTC
NA,TRBV30,TRBJ1-1,NA,CAWQVLNTEAFF,TGTGCCTGGCAGGTCCTGAACACTGAAGCTTTCTTT
TRBD1,TRBV25-1,TRBJ2-1,NA,CASSESQGEINEQFF,TGTGCCAGCAGTGAATCGCAGGGGGAGATCAATGAGCAGTTCTTC
NA,TRBV7-6,TRBJ1-3,NA,CASSTTGNTIYF,TGTGCCAGCAGCACAACTGGAAACACCATATATTTT
NA,TRBV5-1,TRBJ2-7,NA,CASSLGAVTLSSVPQYF,TGCGCCAGCAGCCTTGGAGCAGTAACCCTCTCCAGCGTGCCGCAGTACTTC
NA,TRBV11-2,TRBJ2-5,NA,CASSLVQTGMGETQYF,TGTGCCAGCAGCTTAGTTCAGACTGGCATGGGAGAGACCCAGTACTTC
NA,TRBV11-2,TRBJ1-6,NA,CASSLGGQGSYNSPLHF,TGTGCCAGCAGCTTAGGTGGGCAGGGCTCCTATAATTCACCCCTCCACTTT
NA,TRBV12-5,TRBJ2-3,NA,CASGFTQGITDTQYF,TGTGCTAGTGGTTTTACACAGGGTATCACAGATACGCAGTATTTT
NA,TRBV7-2,TRBJ1-2,NA,CASSLSVVGVSGYTF,TGTGCCAGCAGCTTATCAGTCGTAGGGGTTAGTGGCTACACCTTC
TRBD1,TRBV10-1,TRBJ1-1,NA,CASREDRESPEAFF,TGCGCCAGCAGAGAGGACAGGGAGTCCCCTGAAGCTTTCTTT
NA,TRBV6-6,TRBJ2-3,NA,CASSYGLAPNTQYF,TGTGCCAGCAGTTACGGTCTAGCACCGAATACGCAGTATTTT
NA,TRBV7-9,TRBJ1-3,NA,CASSSGLSGNTIYF,TGTGCCAGCAGCTCAGGACTCTCTGGAAACACCATATATTTT
NA,TRBV6-1,TRBJ2-3,NA,CASSEASGTDTQYF,TGTGCCAGCAGTGAAGCCTCAGGGACAGATACGCAGTATTTT
NA,TRBV7-9,TRBJ1-2,NA,CASSLAQRGYTF,TGTGCCAGCAGCCTAGCCCAACGGGGCTACACCTTC
NA,TRBV6-6,TRBJ1-1,NA,CASSLQGYTEAFF,TGTGCCAGCAGCCTTCAGGGGTACACTGAAGCTTTCTTT
NA,TRBV5-1,TRBJ2-3,NA,CASSLERGSDTQYF,TGCGCCAGCAGCTTGGAGAGAGGGTCAGATACGCAGTATTTT
TRBD2,TRBV5-1,TRBJ2-1,NA,CASSFGGAGANYNEQFF,TGCGCCAGCAGCTTTGGTGGAGCGGGAGCTAACTACAATGAGCAGTTCTTC
TRBD2,TRBV7-8,TRBJ2-7,NA,CASRKSRQAGKTYEQYF,TGTGCCAGCAGGAAATCCCGTCAAGCGGGGAAAACCTACGAGCAGTACTTC
TRBD2,TRBV10-3,TRBJ2-3,NA,CAISIAGESSTDTQYF,TGTGCCATCAGCATAGCGGGAGAGAGCAGCACAGATACGCAGTATTTT
TRBD2,TRBV7-8,TRBJ2-4,NA,CASSLKPRLAGGLNIQYF,TGTGCCAGCAGCTTGAAGCCCCGGCTAGCGGGAGGCCTCAACATTCAGTACTTC
TRBD1,TRBV2,TRBJ1-2,NA,CASSERTGNYGYTF,TGTGCCAGCAGTGAAAGGACAGGGAACTATGGCTACACCTTC
NA,TRBV4-1,TRBJ1-1,NA,CASSRQGQGRTNTEAFF,TGCGCCAGCAGCCGTCAAGGGCAGGGCCGTACGAACACTGAAGCTTTCTTT
TRBD2,TRBV7-3,TRBJ2-7,NA,CASSAGLAGDEQYF,TGTGCCAGCAGCGCTGGACTAGCGGGAGACGAGCAGTACTTC
NA,TRBV11-1,TRBJ1-4,once,CASSAGTPGGLFF,TGTGCCAGCAGCGCCGGGACCCCGGGGGGTCTGTTTTTT